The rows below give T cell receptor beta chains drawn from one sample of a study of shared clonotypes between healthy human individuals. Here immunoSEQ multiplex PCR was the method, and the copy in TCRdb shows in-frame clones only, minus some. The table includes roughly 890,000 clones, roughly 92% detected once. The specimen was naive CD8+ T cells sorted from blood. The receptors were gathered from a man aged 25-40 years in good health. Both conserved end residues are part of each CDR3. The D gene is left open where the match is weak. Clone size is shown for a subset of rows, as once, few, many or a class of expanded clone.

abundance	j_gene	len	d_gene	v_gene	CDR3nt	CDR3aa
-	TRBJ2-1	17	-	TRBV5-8	TGTGCCAGCAGCCCCCGGACCGGGAGACACTCCTACAATGAGCAGTTCTTC	CASSPRTGRHSYNEQFF
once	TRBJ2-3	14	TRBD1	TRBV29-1	TGCAGCGTTGGGAGGACAGGGGGCACAGATACGCAGTATTTT	CSVGRTGGTDTQYF
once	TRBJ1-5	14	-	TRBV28	TGTGCCAGTCAGGGGTTTCAAAGCAATCAGCCCCAGCATTTT	CASQGFQSNQPQHF
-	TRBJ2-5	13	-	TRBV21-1	TGTGCCAGCAGCAAAGCCCGTAGGGAGACCCAGTACTTC	CASSKARRETQYF
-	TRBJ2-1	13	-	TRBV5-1	TGCGCCAGCAGCTTGGGAAAGGGGAGTGAGCAGTTCTTC	CASSLGKGSEQFF
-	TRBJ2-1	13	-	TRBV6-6	TGTGCCAGCAGTTACTCGACTTGGAATGAGCAGTTCTTC	CASSYSTWNEQFF
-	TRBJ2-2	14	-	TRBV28	TGTGCCAGCAGTTTATTTGGGGGGACCGGGGAGCTGTTTTTT	CASSLFGGTGELFF
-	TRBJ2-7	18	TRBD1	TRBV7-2	TGTGCCAGCAGCTTAGGTTTAGACGGGACAGGGCCCTCCTACGAGCAGTACTTC	CASSLGLDGTGPSYEQYF
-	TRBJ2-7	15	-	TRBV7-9	TGTGCCAGCAGCCCCCTTGGAGGGACGGGAGAAAAGCAGTACTTC	CASSPLGGTGEKQYF
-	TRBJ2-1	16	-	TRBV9	TGTGCCAGCAGTTACCACCCCGATACCTCCTACAATGAGCAGTTCTTC	CASSYHPDTSYNEQFF
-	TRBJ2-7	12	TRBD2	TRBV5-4	TGTGCCAGCAGCTACGGACTAGCCGAGCAGTACTTC	CASSYGLAEQYF
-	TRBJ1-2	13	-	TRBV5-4	TGTGCCAGCAGAGCCATGGAGTCCGATTCAAACACCTTC	CASRAMESDSNTF
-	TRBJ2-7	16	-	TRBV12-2	TGTGCAAGTCGCTTAGCCCTCGGTGAGACCCACTACGAGCAGTACTTC	CASRLALGETHYEQYF
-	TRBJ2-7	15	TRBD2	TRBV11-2	TGTGCCAGCAGCCAACGGACTAGCTTTTTGGACGAGCAGTACTTC	CASSQRTSFLDEQYF